The clone carrying this T cell receptor beta chain was seen at least ten times. The antigen is undetermined. The data derive from a study of T cell repertoires in cytomegalovirus infection. Study outcomes and limitations: Ex vivo, HLA-C-restricted CMV-specific TCR beta clonotypes prevailed over the rest of the response.

V shed 0 bases and J shed 5 bases, with 6 bases lying between them. Looked up from germline, CDR1 is SGHVS and CDR2 is FNYEAQ. The CDR3 length is 13 residues. MiXCR, run by TCRdb on the reads, gives a single entry per CDR3 protein. The sample holds around 770,000 distinct CDR3 sequences, about 29% seen once. This chain joins TRBV7-6 and TRBJ2-3; D is ambiguous. The sequence came from a human donor in good health (CMV status not recorded). Some clones in this sample may be carry-over from other donors' samples. The sample in question was cultured CD8+ T cells from PBMCs, obtained from culture after CMV antigen stimulation. The CDR3 DNA reads as TGTGCCAGCAGCTTAGCTTTTGTAGATACGCAGTATTTT. Translated, it gives CASSLAFVDTQYF. The full variable domain, in which reference TRBV7-6 and TRBJ2-3 provide the parts outside the CDR3, is GAGVSQSPRYKVTKRGQDVALRCDPISGHVSLYWYRQALGQGPEFLTYFNYEAQQDKSGLPNDRFSAERPEGSISTLTIQRTEQRDSAMYRCASSLAFVDTQYFGPGTRLTVL.